A selection of T cell receptor beta chains follows, all from one sample in a study of blood T cells in healthy people across ages. TCRdb reprocessed the 5' RACE reads via MiXCR and lists one record per CDR3 protein. The sample has roughly 800,000 distinct CDR3 sequences; about 25% are singletons. In addition, the sample was reused for a study of T cells of mothers and their children.

The sequenced sample consisted of blood. These receptors all come from a boy aged 10-17 years in good health. CDR3s include the opening cysteine and the closing phenylalanine or tryptophan. Fields, in order: clone size, V gene, D gene, J gene, CDR3 protein, CDR3 DNA. D genes are given only for firm matches. Clone size is not always given. Where it is, it says once, few, many or a class for expanded clones.

-	TRBV27	TRBD1	TRBJ2-5	CASTRTGEGEQYF	TGTGCCAGCACCAGGACAGGGGAAGGTGAGCAGTACTTC
few	TRBV21-1	-	TRBJ2-7	CASSNWTGTPHEQYF	TGTGCCAGCAGCAACTGGACAGGGACGCCCCACGAGCAGTACTTC
-	TRBV4-1	-	TRBJ1-4	CASSQYQGTGNEKLFF	TGCGCCAGCAGCCAATATCAGGGGACCGGTAATGAAAAACTGTTTTTT
-	TRBV20-1	TRBD1	TRBJ2-1	CSASTGTAYNEQFF	TGCAGTGCTAGTACCGGGACAGCGTACAATGAGCAGTTCTTC
-	TRBV20-1	-	TRBJ1-1	CSARDSVGAEAFF	TGCAGTGCTAGAGATAGCGTCGGCGCTGAAGCTTTCTTT
-	TRBV7-9	-	TRBJ1-1	CASSLREVDREAFF	TGTGCCAGCAGCTTACGCGAAGTGGACCGAGAAGCTTTCTTT
few	TRBV15	-	TRBJ2-1	CATSRYHRGSDEQFF	TGTGCCACCAGCAGATATCACCGGGGGTCTGATGAGCAGTTCTTC
few	TRBV10-3	-	TRBJ2-4	CVISAERGENIQYF	TGTGTCATCAGTGCCGAGAGGGGCGAAAACATTCAGTACTTC
few	TRBV11-3	-	TRBJ2-1	CASSLGHSSSYNEQFF	TGTGCCAGCAGCTTAGGTCATTCGAGCTCCTACAATGAGCAGTTCTTC
-	TRBV29-1	TRBD1	TRBJ1-2	CSLEGGASLNYGYTF	TGCAGCTTGGAAGGGGGCGCCTCCCTTAACTATGGCTACACCTTC
-	TRBV2	-	TRBJ2-1	CASSEVRGYEQFF	TGTGCCAGCAGTGAAGTTCGGGGGTATGAGCAGTTCTTC
-	TRBV7-2	-	TRBJ1-2	CASSTDRNGYTF	TGTGCCAGCAGCACGGACAGAAATGGCTACACCTTC
-	TRBV28	TRBD1	TRBJ2-7	CASSFLKGRDRGHYEQYF	TGTGCCAGCAGTTTCTTAAAGGGAAGGGACAGGGGGCATTACGAGCAGTACTTC
-	TRBV4-1	-	TRBJ1-2	CTSSQDPRVSNYGYTF	TGCACCAGCAGCCAAGATCCGCGGGTATCTAACTATGGCTACACCTTC
-	TRBV20-1	-	TRBJ1-5	CSARDSHSNQPQHF	TGCAGTGCTAGAGATTCCCATAGCAATCAGCCCCAGCATTTT
few	TRBV3-1	TRBD2	TRBJ2-1	CASSQAGGSKREQFF	TGTGCCAGCAGCCAAGCGGGAGGGTCTAAGCGTGAGCAGTTCTTC
-	TRBV12-3/TRBV12-4	TRBD2	TRBJ2-1	CASSLIRMTSGRDYNEQFF	TGTGCCAGCAGTTTAATAAGGATGACTAGCGGGAGGGATTACAATGAGCAGTTCTTC
-	TRBV6-1	-	TRBJ2-5	CASSEITGIGETQYF	TGTGCCAGCAGTGAAATCACGGGCATCGGAGAGACCCAGTACTTC
few	TRBV5-5	-	TRBJ2-5	CASSSTGAHKGETQYF	TGTGCCAGCAGTTCAACCGGGGCTCACAAGGGAGAGACCCAGTACTTC
-	TRBV19	-	TRBJ1-1	CASSIKGSRAFF	TGTGCCAGTAGTATAAAAGGTTCACGGGCTTTCTTT
few	TRBV6-6	-	TRBJ2-2	CAGRMGEDTGELFF	TGTGCCGGGCGAATGGGGGAGGACACCGGGGAGCTGTTTTTT
few	TRBV4-1	-	TRBJ2-4	CASSQFRDGAGIQYF	TGCGCCAGCAGCCAATTCAGAGACGGAGCGGGCATTCAGTACTTC
-	TRBV29-1	TRBD1	TRBJ1-6	CSTPGGPNSPLHF	TGCAGCACGCCAGGGGGCCCTAATTCACCCCTCCACTTT
few	TRBV11-2	TRBD1	TRBJ1-1	CASSLYTGVNTEAFF	TGTGCCAGCAGCCTCTATACAGGGGTCAACACTGAAGCTTTCTTT
-	TRBV5-4	-	TRBJ1-4	CASSYTIGPDSNEKLFF	TGTGCCAGCAGCTATACGATCGGGCCAGATTCTAATGAAAAACTGTTTTTT
once	TRBV20-1	-	TRBJ2-3	CSLGRGTDTQYF	TGCAGCCTGGGGCGGGGTACAGATACGCAGTATTTT
few	TRBV7-9	TRBD2	TRBJ2-1	CASSPSTSGLYNEQFF	TGTGCCAGCAGCCCATCGACTAGCGGGCTCTACAATGAGCAGTTCTTC
-	TRBV6-5	-	TRBJ1-4	CASSYGPESNEKLFF	TGTGCCAGCAGTTACGGTCCCGAATCTAATGAAAAACTGTTTTTT
few	TRBV15	-	TRBJ2-1	CATSGGRGSYNEQFF	TGTGCCACCAGCGGGGGGAGAGGCTCCTACAATGAGCAGTTCTTC
many	TRBV12-3/TRBV12-4	-	TRBJ1-1	CASSPLMNTEAFF	TGTGCCAGCAGCCCCCTGATGAACACTGAAGCTTTCTTT
few	TRBV20-1	-	TRBJ2-4	CSARAERPNIQYF	TGCAGTGCTAGAGCGGAGCGTCCAAACATTCAGTACTTC
-	TRBV3-1	TRBD2	TRBJ2-1	CASSQDSGRDAEQFF	TGTGCCAGCAGCCAAGATAGCGGGAGGGACGCTGAGCAGTTCTTC
-	TRBV5-5	-	TRBJ1-1	CASTLGAGDFF	TGTGCCAGCACTCTTGGTGCGGGGGATTTCTTT
-	TRBV10-3	TRBD2	TRBJ2-2	CAISEVAGGSTGELFF	TGTGCCATCAGTGAAGTAGCGGGCGGCAGCACCGGGGAGCTGTTTTTT
-	TRBV29-1	-	TRBJ2-7	CSVSDTAAYEQYF	TGCAGCGTTTCCGACACGGCGGCCTACGAGCAGTACTTC
-	TRBV4-2	TRBD2	TRBJ2-5	CASSQASGGPYETQYF	TGTGCCAGCAGCCAAGCATCGGGGGGGCCGTATGAGACCCAGTACTTC
-	TRBV20-1	TRBD1	TRBJ2-1	CSARDLGQDVNEQFF	TGCAGTGCTAGAGATCTCGGACAGGACGTAAATGAGCAGTTCTTC
few	TRBV3-1	-	TRBJ2-7	CASSQAVPGLAGLSYEQYF	TGTGCCAGCAGCCAAGCAGTACCGGGACTGGCGGGGTTGTCTTACGAGCAGTACTTC
few	TRBV12-3/TRBV12-4	-	TRBJ2-1	CASRLMDGAGQFF	TGTGCCAGCAGGCTGATGGACGGCGCAGGGCAGTTCTTC
few	TRBV10-3	-	TRBJ2-1	CAISESSVTNYNEQFF	TGTGCCATCAGTGAGTCGAGTGTAACCAATTACAATGAGCAGTTCTTC
-	TRBV20-1	TRBD2	TRBJ2-3	CSAAGTTTDTQYF	TGCAGTGCGGCCGGGACTACCACAGATACGCAGTATTTT
-	TRBV7-9	-	TRBJ2-7	CASRTSGVDYEQYF	TGTGCCAGCAGGACCTCCGGGGTGGACTACGAGCAGTACTTC
few	TRBV20-1	-	TRBJ2-5	CSGSGPAQETQYF	TGCAGTGGGAGCGGTCCCGCCCAAGAGACCCAGTACTTC
-	TRBV9	TRBD1	TRBJ2-1	CASSVGQGSYNEQFF	TGTGCCAGCAGCGTCGGACAGGGGTCCTACAATGAGCAGTTCTTC
few	TRBV7-2	-	TRBJ2-1	CASSPRDNHEQFF	TGTGCCAGCAGCCCGAGGGACAACCATGAGCAGTTCTTC
-	TRBV6-1	-	TRBJ1-4	CASSEILGREKLFF	TGTGCCAGCAGTGAAATTCTGGGACGGGAAAAACTGTTTTTT
-	TRBV4-2	-	TRBJ2-1	CASSQVGGGNEQFF	TGTGCCAGCAGCCAAGTCGGAGGGGGCAATGAGCAGTTCTTC
few	TRBV12-5	-	TRBJ2-7	CASGTDVAYEQYF	TGTGCTAGTGGTACCGACGTAGCCTACGAGCAGTACTTC
few	TRBV7-3	-	TRBJ1-1	CASSLGGHTEAFF	TGTGCCAGCAGTCTGGGGGGGCACACTGAAGCTTTCTTT
many	TRBV7-9	TRBD2	TRBJ2-5	CASSLGAGRETQYF	TGTGCCAGCAGCTTGGGAGCGGGGCGGGAGACCCAGTACTTC
few	TRBV6-6	TRBD1	TRBJ1-3	CASSATGTGGNTIYF	TGTGCCAGCAGTGCAACCGGGACAGGGGGAAACACCATATATTTT
-	TRBV4-3	-	TRBJ1-3	CASSQDASGLGNTIYF	TGCGCCAGCAGCCAAGACGCGAGTGGGCTTGGAAACACCATATATTTT
-	TRBV20-1	-	TRBJ2-1	CSDRDWKGIGGQFF	TGCAGTGATAGAGATTGGAAAGGGATCGGTGGGCAGTTCTTC
few	TRBV3-1	TRBD1	TRBJ2-7	CASSLGTGRGEQYF	TGTGCCAGCAGTCTGGGGACAGGGAGAGGCGAGCAGTACTTC
few	TRBV9	TRBD1	TRBJ1-2	CASSVATGTVAVDGYTF	TGTGCCAGCAGCGTAGCTACGGGGACAGTCGCGGTGGATGGCTACACCTTC
-	TRBV12-3/TRBV12-4	-	TRBJ1-2	CASSLAGRSYGYTF	TGTGCCAGCAGTTTAGCGGGCAGATCCTATGGCTACACCTTC
few	TRBV5-1	TRBD1	TRBJ1-5	CASSWGDRDSQPQHF	TGCGCCAGCAGCTGGGGTGACAGGGACAGTCAGCCCCAGCATTTT
few	TRBV20-1	TRBD1	TRBJ2-7	CSARETGGPHEQYF	TGCAGTGCTAGAGAGACAGGGGGCCCCCACGAGCAGTACTTC